The 15 T cell receptor beta chains given below trace back to one sample, sequenced in a study of T cells in localized non-small cell lung cancer. Produced via immunoSEQ multiplex PCR; TCRdb's table is partial and in-frame only. In the table there are roughly 36,000 clones, about 90% of which are singletons. This specimen consisted of PBMCs, obtained before any cancer treatment. The receptors were sampled from a man between 40 and 70 years old with stage II lung adenocarcinoma.

The genes are TRBV10-2 and TRBJ2-3; 7 nucleotides align to TRBD2. CDR3 length: 15 amino acids. The germline V gene encodes CDR1 WSHSY and CDR2 SAAADI. The V gene end was trimmed by 4 bases and the J gene end by 0 bases; junction bases not matched to a gene: 4. The CDR3 nucleotides read TGCGCCAGCAGTGGGGTTAGCGGGAGCACAGATACGCAGTATTTT. Translation gives CASSGVSGSTDTQYF.

The chain has TRBV9 and TRBJ2-5; D may be TRBD2 (7 bases). Looked up from germline, CDR1 is SGDLS and CDR2 is YYNGEE. V was pared by 4 bases and J by 5 bases, with 15 bases between. The CDR3 is 14 residues long. The CDR3 reads CASSPRGATETQYF. CDR3 nucleotides: TGTGCCAGCAGCCCCCGGGGGGCCACGGAGACCCAGTACTTC.

The CDR3 sequence is CASSLRTAPNEQFF. The CDR3 DNA is TGTGCCAGCAGCTTACGGACTGCCCCAAATGAGCAGTTCTTC. The chain joins TRBV9 to TRBJ2-1; possibly TRBD2 for D (5 bases). Germline values: CDR1 SGDLS, CDR2 YYNGEE. Deletions cut 4 bases from V and 7 bases from J, with 15 bases between. The CDR3 covers 14 residues.

This clone has a single count. The J gene is TRBJ2-3, the V gene TRBV10-2; 8 nucleotides agree with TRBD1. Germline CDR1 is WSHSY and CDR2 is SAAADI. Losses at the gene ends were 5 bases for V and 5 bases for J; bases not matched to a gene: 9. The CDR3 length is 15 residues. The CDR3 DNA is TGCGCCAGCAGTCGGCAGGGGGCACATATAGATACGCAGTATTTT. Protein: CASSRQGAHIDTQYF.

This rearrangement joins TRBV28 to TRBJ1-4, with D hard to call. V was pared by 3 bases and J by 8 bases, with 13 bases between. There are 14 residues in the CDR3. Germline CDR1 reads MDHEN; CDR2 reads SYDVKM. The CDR3 loop is CASSLRRRHEKLFF. The CDR3 DNA reads as TGTGCCAGCAGTTTGAGGCGGAGGCACGAAAAACTGTTTTTT.

The J gene is TRBJ2-1, the V gene TRBV29-1; D possibly corresponds to TRBD1 (6 bases). Germline V gene sequence: CDR1 SQVTM, CDR2 ANQGSEA. This CDR3 is built from 13 residues. With 3 bases removed from V and 9 bases from J, the gap between germline ends came to 15 bases. The CDR3 nucleotides are TGCAGCGTTGATACAACAGGGTCTACTGAGCAGTTCTTC. Its protein is CSVDTTGSTEQFF.

The chain links TRBV18 to TRBJ2-2; the match to TRBD2 covers 8 bases. The CDR3 contains 16 residues. The trim removed 3 bases at V and 2 bases at J, leaving 5 bases unmatched. CDR1 is KGHSH, CDR2 LQKENI, per germline. The CDR3: CASSPRLAPNTGELFF. CDR3 in DNA: TGTGCCAGCTCACCGAGACTAGCGCCAAACACCGGGGAGCTGTTTTTT.

The CDR3 loop reads CASSRNRVGNQPQHF. The CDR3 region has the DNA TGTGCCAGCAGCCGTAACAGGGTCGGGAATCAGCCCCAGCATTTT. This chain uses TRBV6-5 with TRBJ1-5; possible D gene TRBD1, 6 bases. Germline V gene data show CDR1 as MNHEY and CDR2 as SVGAGI. The CDR3 extends over 15 amino acids. Trimming removed 6 bases at V and 4 bases at J, with 16 bases between.

V is TRBV28 and J is TRBJ2-3, with TRBD2 matching over 7 bases. CDR3 length equals 16 residues. J gave up 2 bases and V 2 bases, and 7 bases lay outside the gene matches. The germline V gene encodes CDR1 MDHEN and CDR2 SYDVKM. The CDR3 coding sequence is TGTGCCAGCAGTTTAAGAAAGCGGGACTCCACAGATACGCAGTATTTT. This sequence encodes CASSLRKRDSTDTQYF.

This clone has only a few counts. The chain recombines TRBV10-3 with TRBJ1-2; no firm D call. Germline CDR1 reads ENHRY; CDR2 reads SYGVKD. V was trimmed by 6 bases and J by 4 bases, leaving 9 bases between them. The CDR3 runs to 12 residues. DNA for the CDR3: TGTGCCATCAGCTTGGATCCCTATGGCTACACCTTC. It encodes CAISLDPYGYTF.

The V gene is TRBV6-5, the J gene TRBJ2-1; 14 nucleotides align to TRBD2. The CDR3 length is 16 residues. Germline loops: CDR1 MNHEY, CDR2 SVGAGI. Germline trimming cut 2 bases from V and 7 bases from J; bases unmatched to any gene: 4. CDR3: CASSYTGTSGRNEQFF. The CDR3 coding sequence is TGTGCCAGCAGTTACACCGGGACTAGCGGGAGAAATGAGCAGTTCTTC.

The CDR3 DNA reads as TGCGCCAGCAGCCAAGATTCGGCTAGCGGGAGGACAGATACGCAGTATTTT. This codes for CASSQDSASGRTDTQYF. The rearrangement joins TRBV4-3 to TRBJ2-3, with 11 bases aligning to TRBD2. In germline, CDR1 is LGHNA, CDR2 YSLEER. The V gene end was trimmed by 0 bases and the J gene end by 3 bases; junction bases not matched to a gene: 5. The CDR3 totals 17 residues.

V usage is TRBV28 and J usage is TRBJ2-7; 8 bases are shared with TRBD1. V dropped 5 bases and J dropped 4; count of bases not matched to a gene: 7. This CDR3 spans 14 amino acids. Germline assignment: CDR1 MDHEN and CDR2 SYDVKM. The CDR3 reads CASSPPDRGYEQYF. CDR3 sequence (DNA): TGTGCCAGCAGTCCCCCCGACAGGGGATACGAGCAGTACTTC.

The rearrangement joins TRBV7-9 to TRBJ2-5; 11 positions agree with TRBD2. Germline trimming cut 5 bases from V and 3 bases from J; bases unmatched to any gene: 8. This CDR3 has 16 amino acids. CDR1 SEHNR and CDR2 FQNEAQ come from the germline V gene (reference sequence). CDR3 amino acids: CASSPRTGLAEETQYF. In nucleotides, the CDR3 is TGTGCCAGCAGCCCCAGGACGGGACTAGCGGAAGAGACCCAGTACTTC. Filled out from reference TRBV7-9 and TRBJ2-5, the complete variable domain reads DTGVSQNPRHKITKRGQNVTFRCDPISEHNRLYWYRQTLGQGPEFLTYFQNEAQLEKSRLLSDRFSAERPKGSFSTLEIQRTEQGDSAMYLCASSPRTGLAEETQYFGPGTRLLVL.

The rearrangement uses TRBV28 and TRBJ1-2, with TRBD1 matching 9 bases. The CDR3 is 12 amino acids. J was trimmed by 7 bases and V by 4 bases; bases with no gene match: 1. Germline CDR1 is MDHEN and CDR2 is SYDVKM. DNA for the CDR3: TGTGCCAGCAGTTGGACAGGGGCTGGCTACACCTTC. This sequence encodes CASSWTGAGYTF.